The 12 T cell receptor beta chains in this list originate from one sample, sequenced in a study of early T cells in non-severe SARS-CoV-2 infection. TCRdb reanalysed the 5' RACE reads using MiXCR and keeps one entry per CDR3 protein. Of some 55,000 distinct CDR3 sequences in the sample, 10% to 15% are singletons; the top ten hold about 3%. Material for sequencing was whole blood. These receptors originate from an adult who was a healthcare worker with PCR-confirmed SARS-CoV-2 infection or an uninfected control (not recorded which).

The V and J genes are TRBV11-2 and TRBJ2-2, with 7 bases identical to TRBD1. V shed 5 bases, J shed 5 bases, and the junction held 11 bases outside the gene matches. This CDR3 has 16 amino acids. Germline CDR1 is SGHAT and CDR2 is FQNNGV. CDR3: CASSRARQGLTGELFF. As DNA, the CDR3 is TGTGCCAGCAGCCGAGCCCGACAGGGTCTAACCGGGGAGCTGTTTTTT.

This clonotype was seen ten or more times. The chain combines TRBV7-6 with TRBJ1-1; no definite D call. Germline assignment: CDR1 SGHVS and CDR2 FNYEAQ. V was cut by 5 bases and J by 2 bases, with 18 bases left in between. CDR3 size: 16 residues. This chain's CDR3 is CASSREIGTVNTEAFF. The CDR3 DNA reads as TGTGCCAGCAGCCGAGAGATCGGTACCGTCAACACTGAAGCTTTCTTT.

There are a few counts of this clonotype. For the CDR3, the DNA is TGCAGCGTGAAACCCGGGACAGGGATACACACCGGGGAGCTGTTTTTT. This codes for CSVKPGTGIHTGELFF. This rearrangement joins TRBV29-1 to TRBJ2-2; 9 positions match TRBD1. Germline V gene lookup returns CDR1 SQVTM and CDR2 ANQGSEA. The CDR3 has 16 residues. Trimming removed 6 bases from V and 3 bases from J; junction bases left unmatched: 11.

The chain employs TRBV27 and TRBJ2-1; perhaps TRBD2 as D (6 bases). Trimming took off 10 bases at V and 0 bases at J, with 28 bases between the two ends. This CDR3 has 19 amino acids. Germline V lookup: CDR1 MNHEY, CDR2 SMNVEV (reference sequence). CDR3 nucleotides: TGTGCCACCTCCTCCCAACGTGCGGGACCCTTGAGCTCCTACAATGAGCAGTTCTTC. Translation: CATSSQRAGPLSSYNEQFF.

This clonotype was observed many times. The chain recombines TRBV3-1 with TRBJ1-3, with D hard to call. CDR3 length: 15 residues. Germline V gene lookup returns CDR1 LGHDT and CDR2 YNNKEL (reference sequence). The ends were cut back, 4 bases at V and 1 base at J, with 11 bases in the middle. As DNA, the CDR3 is TGTGCCAGCAGCCGCCGTGGGGATTCTGGAAACACCATATATTTT. As protein: CASSRRGDSGNTIYF.

This clonotype has at least ten counts. The gene calls are TRBV7-8 and TRBJ2-1; no firm D call. The CDR3 length is 14 residues. V lost 7 bases and J 4 bases, leaving 14 bases between the germline ends. Germline V gene lookup returns CDR1 SGHVS and CDR2 FQNEAQ. CDR3 residues: CASTRRTKYNEQFF. The DNA of the CDR3 is TGTGCCAGCACCCGACGGACGAAGTACAATGAGCAGTTCTTC.

The table lists this clonotype with many counts. The chain joins TRBV7-9 to TRBJ2-7, with TRBD2 identical over 7 bases. CDR1 SEHNR and CDR2 FQNEAQ come from the germline V gene (reference sequence). This CDR3 region has 14 residues. Trimming removed 5 bases from V and 0 bases from J; junction bases left unmatched: 4. The CDR3 DNA reads TGTGCCAGCAGCCCGCGGACTAGCTCCTACGAGCAGTACTTC. It yields the protein CASSPRTSSYEQYF. The whole variable domain, filled in from reference TRBV7-9 and TRBJ2-7, reads DTGVSQNPRHKITKRGQNVTFRCDPISEHNRLYWYRQTLGQGPEFLTYFQNEAQLEKSRLLSDRFSAERPKGSFSTLEIQRTEQGDSAMYLCASSPRTSSYEQYFGPGTRLTVT.

The table lists this clonotype with many counts. V usage is TRBV7-9 and J usage is TRBJ1-2, with TRBD1 as a possible D gene (5 bases). This CDR3 is 13 amino acids long. Between the trimmed V and J ends, which lost 5 bases and 9 bases, there was a span of 16 bases. Germline V lookup: CDR1 SEHNR, CDR2 FQNEAQ (reference sequence). The DNA of the CDR3 is TGTGCCAGCAGCCTACCGGGACGCCCGAGCTACACCTTC. Residues: CASSLPGRPSYTF. The whole variable domain, filled in from reference TRBV7-9 and TRBJ1-2, reads DTGVSQNPRHKITKRGQNVTFRCDPISEHNRLYWYRQTLGQGPEFLTYFQNEAQLEKSRLLSDRFSAERPKGSFSTLEIQRTEQGDSAMYLCASSLPGRPSYTFGSGTRLTVV.

Only a few counts were recorded for this clonotype. The CDR3 reads CAISDGGKLTGELFF. CDR3 bases: TGTGCCATCAGTGATGGCGGGAAACTCACCGGGGAGCTGTTTTTT. This chain connects TRBV10-3 to TRBJ2-2, with D maybe TRBD2 (6 bases). Trimming pared 3 bases from V and 4 bases from J, leaving 12 bases between. This CDR3 contains 15 residues. From germline, CDR1 is ENHRY and CDR2 SYGVKD.

Many counts were recorded for this clonotype. The chain combines TRBV18 with TRBJ1-1; D is unclear. The V gene's germline CDR1 is KGHSH and CDR2 LQKENI. V lost 3 bases and J 1 base, leaving 9 bases between the germline ends. This CDR3 contains 14 residues. CDR3 bases: TGTGCCAGCTCACCTTCGGCTCAGAACACTGAAGCTTTCTTT. Translated, it gives CASSPSAQNTEAFF.

The chain has TRBV29-1 and TRBJ1-1; D uncertain. CDR1 and CDR2 from the germline V gene are SQVTM and ANQGSEA. Deletions cut 3 bases from V and 1 base from J, with 6 bases between. The CDR3 runs 12 residues. The CDR3, as DNA: TGCAGCGTTGATCTGACGAACACTGAAGCTTTCTTT. Translating it yields CSVDLTNTEAFF.

This clonotype has only a few counts. An end of the junction does not agree with germline; a read error may underlie this. The chain has TRBV12-3 or TRBV12-4 and TRBJ2-5; 7 bases match TRBD2. This CDR3 spans 14 amino acids. The CDR3 loop is CASSFQRGEEAQYF. CDR3 sequence (DNA): TGTGCCAGCAGTTTTCAACGGGGGGAAGAGGCCCAGTACTTC.